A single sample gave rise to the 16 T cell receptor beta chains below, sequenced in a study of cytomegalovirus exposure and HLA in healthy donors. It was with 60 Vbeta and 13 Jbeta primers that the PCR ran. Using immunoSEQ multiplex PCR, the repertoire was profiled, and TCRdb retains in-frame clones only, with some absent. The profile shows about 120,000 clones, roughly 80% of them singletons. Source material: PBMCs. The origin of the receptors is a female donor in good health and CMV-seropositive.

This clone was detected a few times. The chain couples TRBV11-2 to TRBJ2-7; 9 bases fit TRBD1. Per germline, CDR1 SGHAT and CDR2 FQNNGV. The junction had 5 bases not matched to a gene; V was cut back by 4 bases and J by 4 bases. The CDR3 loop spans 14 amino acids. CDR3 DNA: TGTGCCAGCAGCTCACAGGGGGCTGTATACGAGCAGTACTTC. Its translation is CASSSQGAVYEQYF. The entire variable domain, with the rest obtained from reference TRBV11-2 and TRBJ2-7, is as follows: EAGVAQSPRYKIIEKRQSVAFWCNPISGHATLYWYQQILGQGPKLLIQFQNNGVVDDSQLPKDRFSAERLKGVDSTLKIQPAKLEDSAVYLCASSSQGAVYEQYFGPGTRLTVT.

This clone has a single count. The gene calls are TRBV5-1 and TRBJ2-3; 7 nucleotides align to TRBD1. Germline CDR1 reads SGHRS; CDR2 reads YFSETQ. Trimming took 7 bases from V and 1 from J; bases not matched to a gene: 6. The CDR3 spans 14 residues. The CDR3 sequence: CASDRDSRTDTQYF. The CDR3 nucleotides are TGCGCCAGCGACCGGGACAGCCGCACAGATACGCAGTATTTT. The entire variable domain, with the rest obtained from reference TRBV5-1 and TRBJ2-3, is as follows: KAGVTQTPRYLIKTRGQQVTLSCSPISGHRSVSWYQQTPGQGLQFLFEYFSETQRNKGNFPGRFSGRQFSNSRSEMNVSTLELGDSALYLCASDRDSRTDTQYFGPGTRLTVL.

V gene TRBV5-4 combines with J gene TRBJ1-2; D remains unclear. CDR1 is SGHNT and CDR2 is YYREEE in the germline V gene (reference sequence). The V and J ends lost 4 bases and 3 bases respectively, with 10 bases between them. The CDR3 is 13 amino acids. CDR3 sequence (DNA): TGTGCCAGCAGCCGCGGTTCCGACTATGGCTACACCTTC. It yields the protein CASSRGSDYGYTF.

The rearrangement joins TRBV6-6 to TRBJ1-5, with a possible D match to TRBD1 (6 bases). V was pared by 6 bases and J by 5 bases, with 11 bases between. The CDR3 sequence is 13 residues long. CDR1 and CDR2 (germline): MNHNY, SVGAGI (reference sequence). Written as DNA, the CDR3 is TGTGCCAGCAGATTAGGGGGAGATCAGCCCCAGCATTTT. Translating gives CASRLGGDQPQHF.

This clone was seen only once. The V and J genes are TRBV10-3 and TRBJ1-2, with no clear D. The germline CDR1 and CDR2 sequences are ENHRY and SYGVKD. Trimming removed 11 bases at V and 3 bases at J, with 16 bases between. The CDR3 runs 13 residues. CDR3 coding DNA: TGTGCCGTTGGTGATAGTCGGGACTATGGCTACACCTTC. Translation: CAVGDSRDYGYTF.

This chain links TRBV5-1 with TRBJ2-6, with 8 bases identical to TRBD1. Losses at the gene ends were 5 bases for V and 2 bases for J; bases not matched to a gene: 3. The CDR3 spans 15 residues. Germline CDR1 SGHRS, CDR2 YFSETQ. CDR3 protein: CASRGQGTGANVLTF. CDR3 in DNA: TGCGCCAGCAGAGGACAGGGAACTGGGGCCAACGTCCTGACTTTC.

CDR3 coding DNA: TGCGCCAGCAGCCCAGGATATACAGTGCTCAATGAGCAGTTCTTC. It is translated as CASSPGYTVLNEQFF. This rearrangement joins TRBV5-1 to TRBJ2-1; the D is unclear. The CDR3 is 15 residues long. V was trimmed by 4 bases and J by 6 bases, leaving 17 bases between them. Germline lookup yields CDR1 SGHRS and CDR2 YFSETQ.

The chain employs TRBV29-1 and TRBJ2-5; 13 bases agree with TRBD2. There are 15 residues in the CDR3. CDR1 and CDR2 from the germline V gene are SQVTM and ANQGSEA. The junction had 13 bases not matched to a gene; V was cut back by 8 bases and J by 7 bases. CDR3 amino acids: CSFAGTSGARGTQYF. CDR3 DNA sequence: TGCAGCTTCGCCGGGACTAGCGGGGCCCGGGGGACCCAGTACTTC.

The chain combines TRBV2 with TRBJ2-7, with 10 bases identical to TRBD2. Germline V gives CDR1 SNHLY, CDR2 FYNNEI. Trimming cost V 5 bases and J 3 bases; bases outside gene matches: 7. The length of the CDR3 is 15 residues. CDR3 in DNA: TGTGCCAGCAGTAGGTGGGCTAGCGGGGGCTACGAGCAGTACTTC. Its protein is CASSRWASGGYEQYF. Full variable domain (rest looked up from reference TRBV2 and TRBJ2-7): EPEVTQTPSHQVTQMGQEVILRCVPISNHLYFYWYRQILGQKVEFLVSFYNNEISEKSEIFDDQFSVERPDGSNFTLKIRSTKLEDSAMYFCASSRWASGGYEQYFGPGTRLTVT.

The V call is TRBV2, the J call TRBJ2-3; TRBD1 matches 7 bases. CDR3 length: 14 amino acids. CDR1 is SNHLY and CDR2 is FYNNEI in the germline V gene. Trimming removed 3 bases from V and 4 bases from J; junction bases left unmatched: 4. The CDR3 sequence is CASSDSGGSDTQYF. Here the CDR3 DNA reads TGTGCCAGCAGTGACTCAGGGGGTTCAGATACGCAGTATTTT.

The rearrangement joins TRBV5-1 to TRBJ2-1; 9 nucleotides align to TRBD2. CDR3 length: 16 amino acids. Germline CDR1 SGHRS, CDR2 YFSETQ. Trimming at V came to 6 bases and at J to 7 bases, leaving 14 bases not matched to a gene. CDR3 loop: CASTPEAGGSWNEQFF. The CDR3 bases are TGCGCCAGCACCCCAGAAGCGGGGGGTAGCTGGAATGAGCAGTTCTTC.

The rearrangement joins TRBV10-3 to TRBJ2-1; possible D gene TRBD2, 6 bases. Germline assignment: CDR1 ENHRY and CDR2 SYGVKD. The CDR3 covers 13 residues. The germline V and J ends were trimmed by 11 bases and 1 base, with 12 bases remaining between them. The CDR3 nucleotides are TGTGCCTCGGCGGCGGGGTCCTACAATGAGCAGTTCTTC. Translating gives CASAAGSYNEQFF.

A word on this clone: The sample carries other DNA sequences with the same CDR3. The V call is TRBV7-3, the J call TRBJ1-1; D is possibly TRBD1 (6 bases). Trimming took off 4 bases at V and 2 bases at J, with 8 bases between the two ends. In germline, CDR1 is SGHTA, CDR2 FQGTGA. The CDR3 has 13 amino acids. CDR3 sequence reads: CASSSQGNTEAFF. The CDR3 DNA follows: TGTGCCAGCAGCTCACAGGGAAACACTGAAGCTTTCTTT.

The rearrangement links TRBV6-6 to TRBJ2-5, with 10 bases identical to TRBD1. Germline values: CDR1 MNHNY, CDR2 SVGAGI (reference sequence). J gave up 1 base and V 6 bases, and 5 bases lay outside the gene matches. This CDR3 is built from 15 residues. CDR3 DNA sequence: TGTGCCAGCAGCCGACAGGGGGCTGGCCAAGAGACCCAGTACTTC. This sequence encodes CASSRQGAGQETQYF.

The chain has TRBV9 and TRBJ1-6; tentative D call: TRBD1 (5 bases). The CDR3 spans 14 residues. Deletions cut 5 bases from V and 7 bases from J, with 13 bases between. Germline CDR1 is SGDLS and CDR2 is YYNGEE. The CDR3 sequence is CASSNGEGNSPLHF. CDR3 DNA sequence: TGTGCCAGCAGTAACGGGGAGGGGAATTCACCCCTCCACTTT.

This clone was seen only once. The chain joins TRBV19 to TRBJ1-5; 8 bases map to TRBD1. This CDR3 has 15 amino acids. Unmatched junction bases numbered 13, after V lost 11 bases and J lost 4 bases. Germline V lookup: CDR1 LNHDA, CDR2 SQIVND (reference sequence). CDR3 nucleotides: TGTGCCGATTCTAGGGGACAGGCCTCGAATCAGCCCCAGCATTTT. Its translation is CADSRGQASNQPQHF.